The present T cell receptor (beta chain) was sequenced within a study of blood T cell repertoires in COVID-19. Assay: immunoSEQ multiplex PCR; the TCRdb copy retains only in-frame clones and omits some. The sample contains some 19,000 clones, approximately 89% of which appear only once. V shed 2 bases and J shed 3 bases, with 9 bases lying between them. Germline lookup yields CDR1 SGHDT and CDR2 YYEEEE. CDR3 length: 14 amino acids. This clone has only a few counts. The specimen was peripheral blood. The V and J genes are TRBV5-6 and TRBJ1-5; D possibly corresponds to TRBD1 (6 bases). This TCR came from a man aged 55 to 70 with active COVID-19. CDR3 sequence (DNA): TGTGCCAGCAGCTTTCAGGGGCACAATCAGCCCCAGCATTTT. Its protein product is CASSFQGHNQPQHF. Using reference TRBV5-6 and TRBJ1-5 for the parts outside the CDR3, the full variable domain is DAGVTQSPTHLIKTRGQQVTLRCSPKSGHDTVSWYQQALGQGPQFIFQYYEEEERQRGNFPDRFSGHQFPNYSSELNVNALLLGDSALYLCASSFQGHNQPQHFGDGTRLSIL.